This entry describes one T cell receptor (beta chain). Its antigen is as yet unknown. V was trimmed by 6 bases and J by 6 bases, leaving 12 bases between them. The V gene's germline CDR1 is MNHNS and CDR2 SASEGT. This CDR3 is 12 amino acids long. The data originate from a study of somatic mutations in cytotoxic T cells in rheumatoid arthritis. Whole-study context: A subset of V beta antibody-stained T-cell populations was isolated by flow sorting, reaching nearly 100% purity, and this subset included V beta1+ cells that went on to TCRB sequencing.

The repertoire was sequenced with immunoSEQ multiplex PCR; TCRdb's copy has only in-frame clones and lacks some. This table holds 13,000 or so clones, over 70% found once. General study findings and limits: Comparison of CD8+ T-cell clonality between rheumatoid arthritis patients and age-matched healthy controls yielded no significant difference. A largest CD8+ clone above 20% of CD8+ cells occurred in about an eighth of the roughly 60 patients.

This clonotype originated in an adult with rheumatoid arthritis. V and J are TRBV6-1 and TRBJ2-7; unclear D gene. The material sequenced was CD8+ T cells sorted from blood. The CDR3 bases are TGTGCCAGCAGGGCCTCCGGGCGCGAGCAGTACTTC. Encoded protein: CASRASGREQYF.